Reported below is one TCR beta chain. No antigen is known for it. This entry comes from a study of T cells after yellow fever vaccination. Broader study findings: Researchers report a weaker secondary response that nonetheless peaked faster, day 5 versus 15.

The V end lost 6 bases, the J end lost 5 bases, and 14 bases lay between the germline ends. This CDR3 has 14 amino acids. Each CDR3 protein is one row after TCRdb ran MiXCR on the 5' RACE reads. The table includes about 73,000 distinct CDR3 sequences, 7.5% to 8% detected once. This specimen was CD8+ T cells sorted from PBMCs, taken on the day of the yellow fever booster vaccination. The source of this sequence is a man aged 25 to 40 who received the YFV17D yellow fever vaccine. The chain employs TRBV23-1 and TRBJ2-1; D possibly matches TRBD1 or TRBD2 (5 bases each). TRBV23-1 is sorted into the ORF group, with uncertain function. Here the CDR3 reads CASRGTRGNNEQFF. CDR3 in DNA: TGCGCCAGCAGGGGGACCCGGGGCAACAATGAGCAGTTCTTC.